One and the same sample provided the 13 T cell receptor beta chains below, sequenced in a study of T-cell reconstitution after alpha-beta-depleted transplantation in children. This sample's TCRbeta library carried unique molecular identifier barcodes. TCRdb itself ran the PCR reads through MiXCR, one entry per CDR3 protein. The table records about 980,000 distinct CDR3 sequences, about 30% of them present only once. The material sequenced was PBMCs, mostly from graft donor cells, taken 360 days after TCRalphabeta/CD19-depleted stem cell transplant. These TCRs come from a boy in the first two years of life who had a stem cell transplant for SCID, so the T cells may come from the graft donor.

Only a few counts were recorded for this clonotype. The V call is TRBV6-1, the J call TRBJ2-5, with 8 bases lining up with TRBD2. The CDR3 is 14 residues long. CDR1 is MNHNS, CDR2 SASEGT, per germline. V lost 6 bases to trimming and J lost 3 bases; unmatched junction nucleotides: 6. The CDR3 spells CASRLLAGKETQYF. The CDR3 DNA reads TGTGCCAGCAGACTCTTAGCGGGAAAAGAGACCCAGTACTTC.

CDR3 sequence (DNA): TGTGCCAGCAGTTCGTATCAGGCGGGCCAGCCCCAGCATTTT. Translating it yields CASSSYQAGQPQHF. V and J are TRBV12-3 or TRBV12-4 and TRBJ1-5; D uncertain. The CDR3 loop spans 14 amino acids. V shed 4 bases and J shed 7 bases, with 14 bases lying between them.

CDR3 nucleotides: TGCAGTGCCCAACGGGTAGGGGTTTCCCATTTT. Amino acid sequence: CSAQRVGVSHF. The chain recombines TRBV20-1 with TRBJ1-5; possible D gene TRBD1, 5 bases. Germline lookup yields CDR1 DFQATT and CDR2 SNEGSKA (reference sequence). The CDR3 has 11 amino acids. Trimming cost V 6 bases and J 16 bases, with 19 bases left between them.

This clonotype was recorded a few times. V gene TRBV29-1 combines with J gene TRBJ2-3; unclear D gene. Germline CDR1 and CDR2: SQVTM and ANQGSEA. The CDR3 contains 14 residues. Deletions cut 2 bases from V and 0 bases from J, with 9 bases between. The CDR3 loop is CSVERWGSTDTQYF. The CDR3 nucleotides are TGCAGCGTTGAACGGTGGGGAAGCACAGATACGCAGTATTTT.

V and J are TRBV5-1 and TRBJ2-1, with a weak D call TRBD1 (5 bases). The CDR3 length is 16 residues. Germline CDR1 and CDR2: SGHRS and YFSETQ. The ends were cut back, 5 bases at V and 6 bases at J, with 21 bases in the middle. CDR3 in DNA: TGCGCCAGCAGTGGGGCCCGCCAGGCCCCTCCCAATGAGCAGTTCTTC. Protein sequence: CASSGARQAPPNEQFF.

Only a few counts were recorded for this clonotype. The chain couples TRBV12-3 or TRBV12-4 to TRBJ2-3; 7 positions agree with TRBD2. Losses at the gene ends were 3 bases for V and 0 bases for J; bases not matched to a gene: 12. CDR3 length equals 18 residues. The CDR3 sequence: CASSLERGLSTSTDTQYF. The CDR3 region has the DNA TGTGCCAGCAGTTTGGAGCGGGGACTCTCAACTAGCACAGATACGCAGTATTTT.

This CDR3 reads CASSLGPRGEETQYF. CDR3 nucleotide sequence: TGCGCCAGCAGCTTGGGCCCCCGGGGAGAAGAGACCCAGTACTTC. The rearrangement links TRBV5-1 to TRBJ2-5; TRBD2 might be the D (5 bases). The CDR3 spans 15 residues. Trimming pared 0 bases from V and 3 bases from J, leaving 12 bases between. From germline, CDR1 is SGHRS and CDR2 YFSETQ.

The V and J genes are TRBV7-6 and TRBJ2-1, with a possible D match to TRBD2 (6 bases). The germline V and J ends were trimmed by 3 bases and 8 bases, with 14 bases remaining between them. Germline V gene sequence: CDR1 SGHVS, CDR2 FNYEAQ. This CDR3 has 14 residues. Here the CDR3 DNA reads TGTGCCAGCAGCTTCCCCGGACTAAAGGATGAGCAGTTCTTC. Amino acid sequence: CASSFPGLKDEQFF.

J is TRBJ2-7 and V is TRBV15; 11 bases line up with TRBD1. The CDR3 contains 14 residues. Germline CDR1 and CDR2: LNHNV and YYDKDF (reference sequence). With 5 bases clipped from V and 4 bases from J, the junction kept 4 bases outside the gene matches. The CDR3 nucleotides are TGTGCCACCAGCCCCGGGACAGGGGGGTACGAGCAGTACTTC. Translating gives CATSPGTGGYEQYF. Full variable domain (rest looked up from reference TRBV15 and TRBJ2-7): DAMVIQNPRYQVTQFGKPVTLSCSQTLNHNVMYWYQQKSSQAPKLLFHYYDKDFNNEADTPDNFQSRRPNTSFCFLDIRSPGLGDTAMYLCATSPGTGGYEQYFGPGTRLTVT.

This clonotype was counted only a few times. The genes are TRBV4-2 and TRBJ2-3; 11 bases line up with TRBD2. CDR3 length: 17 residues. The ends lost 5 bases at V and 1 base at J; junction bases unmatched: 8. Germline CDR1 and CDR2: LGHNA and YNFKEQ. The CDR3 here is CASSKASGGHGTDTQYF. DNA for the CDR3: TGTGCCAGCAGCAAGGCTAGCGGGGGGCATGGCACAGATACGCAGTATTTT.

With respect to this clonotype: The junction departs from the called germline gene at one end, perhaps through a read error. For the CDR3, the DNA is TGTGCCAGCAGCATAGAGGTCCTATACACAGATACGCAGTATTTT. As protein: CASSIEVLYTDTQYF. The chain recombines TRBV11-2 with TRBJ2-3; no definite D call. CDR3 size: 15 residues. Germline CDR1 reads SGHAT; CDR2 reads FQNNGV.

The rearrangement joins TRBV7-9 to TRBJ2-1; 9 bases agree with TRBD2. This CDR3 is 16 amino acids long. The germline V gene has CDR1 SEHNR and CDR2 FQNEAQ (reference sequence). Trimming at V came to 4 bases and at J to 2 bases, leaving 6 bases not matched to a gene. CDR3 nucleotide sequence: TGTGCCAGCAGCTATCGTAGCGGGGGCACCTACAATGAGCAGTTCTTC. Its protein is CASSYRSGGTYNEQFF.

The rearrangement uses TRBV12-3 or TRBV12-4 and TRBJ2-5; D uncertain. The CDR3 extends over 13 amino acids. The ends were cut back, 2 bases at V and 3 bases at J, with 7 bases in the middle. CDR3 nucleotide sequence: TGTGCCAGCAGTTTAATCTGGAAAGAGACCCAGTACTTC. Amino acids: CASSLIWKETQYF.